These 14 T cell receptor beta chains originate from one sample sequenced in a study of CD8 T cells in Susac syndrome. RNA was extracted with the RNeasy kit, and a quantity of about 0.45 to 1 ug was reverse transcribed using random hexamers. TCRdb used MiXCR to reprocess the immunoSEQ multiplex PCR reads, holding one entry per CDR3 protein. The table includes over 300,000 distinct CDR3 sequences, around 92% detected once. Material for sequencing was CD4+ T cells from PBMCs. All receptors derive from a human donor with multiple sclerosis.

The V call is TRBV6-6, the J call TRBJ2-2, with D perhaps TRBD1 (6 bases). The CDR3 spans 14 residues. Germline assignment: CDR1 MNHNY and CDR2 SVGAGI (reference sequence). Trimming left V 6 bases short and J 3 bases short, with 11 bases between. The CDR3 loop reads CASSQQGYTGELFF. Here the CDR3 DNA reads TGTGCCAGCAGCCAACAGGGTTACACCGGGGAGCTGTTTTTT.

This clonotype was counted a few times. A read error may produce the germline difference seen at one junction end. This chain links TRBV18 with TRBJ2-5; weak D call: TRBD2 (5 bases). Germline assignment: CDR1 KGHSH and CDR2 LQKENI. The CDR3 runs to 13 residues. This CDR3 reads CASSPQLGETQYF. The CDR3, as DNA: TGTGCCAGCTCTCCACAACTAGGGGAGACCCAGTACTTC.

The chain uses TRBV2 and TRBJ1-1; D perhaps matches TRBD1 (5 bases). Germline loops: CDR1 SNHLY, CDR2 FYNNEI. V lost 4 bases, J lost 1 base, and 10 bases lay in between. The CDR3 is made up of 14 amino acids. This CDR3 reads CASSAQVENTEAFF. CDR3 in DNA: TGTGCCAGCAGTGCACAGGTGGAGAACACTGAAGCTTTCTTT.

J is TRBJ2-1 and V is TRBV19; D not certain. CDR3 length equals 15 residues. Germline V gene lookup returns CDR1 LNHDA and CDR2 SQIVND (reference sequence). V lost 3 bases to trimming and J lost 3 bases, with 12 bases between them. The CDR3: CASSIRPVSYNEQFF. CDR3 nucleotides: TGTGCCAGTAGTATCCGTCCGGTGAGCTACAATGAGCAGTTCTTC.

V usage is TRBV19 and J usage is TRBJ2-5, with 13 bases matching TRBD2. CDR1 and CDR2 from the germline V gene are LNHDA and SQIVND (reference sequence). After removal of 10 bases from V and 3 bases from J, the junction contained 11 bases not matched to a gene. The CDR3 has 16 residues. CDR3 coding DNA: TGTGCCACCCGCTCCGGGACTAGCGGGGTTAAAGAGACCCAGTACTTC. It yields the protein CATRSGTSGVKETQYF.

This chain uses TRBV9 with TRBJ2-6; D gene ambiguous. The V end lost 0 bases, the J end lost 2 bases, and 12 bases lay between the germline ends. CDR3 length: 17 amino acids. Germline V gene lookup returns CDR1 SGDLS and CDR2 YYNGEE. In DNA form, the CDR3 reads TGTGCCAGCAGCGTAGCCAACAGTCAAGCTGGGGCCAACGTCCTGACTTTC. Protein product: CASSVANSQAGANVLTF.

The chain employs TRBV30 and TRBJ2-7; D tentatively fits TRBD1 or TRBD2 (5 bases each). This CDR3 region has 15 residues. Germline loops: CDR1 GTSNPN, CDR2 SVGIG (reference sequence). Trimming took 0 bases from V and 2 from J, leaving 14 bases between them. DNA for the CDR3: TGTGCCTGGAGTGTAAGGGGTGCGGGTGCCTACGAGCAGTACTTC. Translation: CAWSVRGAGAYEQYF.

V gene TRBV5-5 combines with J gene TRBJ2-2; D possibly corresponds to TRBD1 (5 bases). The V gene lost 1 base and the J gene lost 4 bases, with 11 bases spanning the gap. There are 15 residues in the CDR3. From germline, CDR1 is SGHKS and CDR2 YYEKEE (reference sequence). The CDR3 spells CASSLFQGGTGELFF. The DNA of the CDR3 is TGTGCCAGCAGCTTGTTCCAGGGCGGCACCGGGGAGCTGTTTTTT.

The V gene is TRBV5-8, the J gene TRBJ1-5, with D perhaps matching TRBD1 (5 bases). V was shortened by 4 bases and J by 2 bases, with 25 bases between the two germline ends. The germline CDR1 and CDR2 sequences are SGHTS and YDEGEE. CDR3 length equals 19 residues. The CDR3 is CASSPRQGGFVIGNQPQHF. CDR3 nucleotide sequence: TGTGCCAGCAGCCCTCGGCAGGGCGGGTTTGTTATCGGCAATCAGCCCCAGCATTTT.

This chain joins TRBV7-2 and TRBJ1-1; D uncertain. The CDR3 length is 12 residues. Germline values: CDR1 SGHTA, CDR2 FQGNSA. The V end was cut by 2 bases, the J end by 9 bases, with 10 bases between. The CDR3 DNA sequence: TGTGCCAGCAGCTTAATATCGGGGAAAGCTTTCTTT. This sequence encodes CASSLISGKAFF.

The V call is TRBV29-1, the J call TRBJ2-5; D remains unclear. Germline CDR1 and CDR2: SQVTM and ANQGSEA. V shed 6 bases and J shed 5 bases, with 10 bases lying between them. The CDR3 contains 11 residues. The CDR3, as DNA: TGCAGCGTAGGTAGCCCCGAGACCCAGTACTTC. Its translation: CSVGSPETQYF.

The V and J genes are TRBV3-1 and TRBJ2-7; TRBD2 aligns across 7 bases. The CDR3 totals 14 residues. The germline V gene has CDR1 LGHDT and CDR2 YNNKEL (reference sequence). The trim removed 2 bases at V and 2 bases at J, leaving 3 bases unmatched. CDR3 sequence: CASSQREGPYEQYF. The CDR3 DNA reads as TGTGCCAGCAGCCAAAGGGAGGGACCCTACGAGCAGTACTTC.

This clonotype was observed once. The chain links TRBV7-8 to TRBJ2-1, with D hard to call. Germline values: CDR1 SGHVS, CDR2 FQNEAQ. There are 14 residues in the CDR3. V was clipped by 5 bases and J by 3 bases, with 11 bases between them. CDR3 in amino acids: CASSRIFNYNEQFF. In nucleotides, the CDR3 is TGTGCCAGCAGCCGAATTTTTAACTACAATGAGCAGTTCTTC.

The chain employs TRBV9 and TRBJ2-3; 9 bases match TRBD2. The CDR3 sequence is 16 residues long. The germline V gene encodes CDR1 SGDLS and CDR2 YYNGEE. With V trimmed by 0 bases and J by 7 bases, 9 bases remained unmatched. Here the CDR3 DNA reads TGTGCCAGCAGCGTAGCCGGCGGGGGGGCCGGCTATACGCAGTATTTT. Amino acids: CASSVAGGGAGYTQYF. Full variable domain (outside the CDR3, taken from reference TRBV9 and TRBJ2-3): DSGVTQTPKHLITATGQRVTLRCSPRSGDLSVYWYQQSLDQGLQFLIQYYNGEERAKGNILERFSAQQFPDLHSELNLSSLELGDSALYFCASSVAGGGAGYTQYFGPGTRLTVL.